The present T cell receptor beta chain was sequenced within a study of shared clonotypes between healthy human individuals. Profiled with immunoSEQ multiplex PCR; TCRdb holds only in-frame clones, not every one. Here the sample spans around 1.4 million clones, approximately 98.5% being singletons. The sample holds one count of this clone. This CDR3 comprises 13 residues. Trimming shortened V by 4 bases and J by 7 bases, and 11 bases separated the two germline ends. Germline CDR1 and CDR2: SGHNT and YENEEA. The chain couples TRBV11-3 to TRBJ2-1; unclear D gene. This TCR came from a man under 40 in good health. The sequencing input was naive CD4+ T cells sorted from blood. Subset meaning: CD45RA+ positively selected. The CDR3 spells CASSSSANNEQFF. The CDR3 region has the DNA TGTGCCAGCAGCTCTTCAGCAAATAATGAGCAGTTCTTC.